These 13 T cell receptor beta chains were sequenced from one sample in a study of T cells after yellow fever vaccination. MiXCR, applied by TCRdb to the 5' RACE reads, yields one record per CDR3 protein. The sample yields a few hundred thousand distinct CDR3 sequences, approximately 8% seen once. Sequencing was performed on PBMCs, taken roughly seven weeks after the first yellow fever vaccination. Source of these receptors: a man younger than 35 who received the YFV17D yellow fever vaccine.

CDR3 in DNA: TGCGCCAGCAGCCAAGATCTCCGGAACTACGAGCAGTACTTC. Its protein is CASSQDLRNYEQYF. The chain employs TRBV4-3 and TRBJ2-7; D not resolved. Trimming left V 0 bases short and J 3 bases short, with 9 bases between. The CDR3 is made up of 14 amino acids. CDR1 and CDR2 (germline): LGHNA, YSLEER.

This clonotype showed up many times. This chain joins TRBV12-3 or TRBV12-4 and TRBJ2-7; no definite D call. Deletions cut 3 bases from V and 9 bases from J, with 9 bases between. The CDR3 is made up of 11 amino acids. The DNA for the CDR3 is TGTGCCAGCAGTTTTGAATATGGGCAGTACTTC. Translation gives CASSFEYGQYF.

The chain carries TRBV11-3 and TRBJ2-1, with D unclear. The CDR3 spans 15 residues. Germline loops: CDR1 SGHNT, CDR2 YENEEA. V lost 0 bases to trimming and J lost 7 bases, with 13 bases between them. The CDR3: CASSLDLRSRNEQFF. The CDR3 nucleotides are TGTGCCAGCAGCTTAGATCTACGGTCGCGGAATGAGCAGTTCTTC.

A few counts support this clonotype. V is TRBV7-2 and J is TRBJ2-5; D might be TRBD1 (6 bases). The V end was cut by 5 bases, the J end by 7 bases, with 14 bases between. Germline loops: CDR1 SGHTA, CDR2 FQGNSA. This CDR3 spans 13 amino acids. In DNA, the CDR3 is TGTGCCAGCAGCCGTTTCGAAGGGGGGACCCAGTACTTC. Protein sequence: CASSRFEGGTQYF.

CDR3 in DNA: TGTGCCAGCAGCTTAATTGGCGGGGATACAGAGACCCAGTACTTC. Residues: CASSLIGGDTETQYF. The chain is built from TRBV11-2 and TRBJ2-5; a weak D match, TRBD2 (6 bases). This CDR3 has 15 amino acids. CDR1 and CDR2 from the germline V gene are SGHAT and FQNNGV. The V end was cut by 2 bases, the J end by 4 bases, with 14 bases between.

This clonotype occurred a few times. The rearrangement uses TRBV7-2 and TRBJ2-5, with TRBD2 identical over 12 bases. Germline V gene lookup returns CDR1 SGHTA and CDR2 FQGNSA. The CDR3 spans 14 residues. J gave up 5 bases and V 6 bases, and 4 bases lay outside the gene matches. The CDR3 spells CASRAGLAGETQYF. The CDR3 bases are TGTGCCAGCAGAGCAGGACTAGCGGGGGAGACCCAGTACTTC.

J is TRBJ2-1 and V is TRBV7-2; TRBD2 agrees at 8 bases. The CDR3 runs to 16 residues. Trimming took 5 bases from V and 9 from J; bases not matched to a gene: 15. Germline assignment: CDR1 SGHTA and CDR2 FQGNSA. The CDR3 coding sequence is TGTGCCAGCAGCCTTACGGGGGGGGTAGCGACCTTTGAGCAGTTCTTC. Amino acid sequence: CASSLTGGVATFEQFF. Variable domain in full (rest from reference TRBV7-2 and TRBJ2-1): GAGVSQSPSNKVTEKGKDVELRCDPISGHTALYWYRQSLGQGLEFLIYFQGNSAPDKSGLPSDRFSAERTGGSVSTLTIQRTQQEDSAVYLCASSLTGGVATFEQFFGPGTRLTVL.

This clonotype occurred a few times. The CDR3, as DNA: TGTGCCAGCAGCCAAGCGGGACAGGGTCAGCCCCAGCATTTT. This translates into CASSQAGQGQPQHF. The chain links TRBV4-2 to TRBJ1-5; TRBD1 aligns across 9 bases. The CDR3 loop spans 14 amino acids. Germline trimming cut 1 base from V and 6 bases from J; bases unmatched to any gene: 1. CDR1 LGHNA and CDR2 YNFKEQ come from the germline V gene.

This clonotype was seen a few times. The chain uses TRBV28 and TRBJ2-7; 9 bases line up with TRBD1. The CDR3 consists of 15 residues. Germline V gives CDR1 MDHEN, CDR2 SYDVKM. The V gene end was trimmed by 4 bases and the J gene end by 4 bases; junction bases not matched to a gene: 8. The CDR3 sequence: CASSSLQGAKYEQYV. DNA for the CDR3: TGTGCCAGCAGTTCTCTACAGGGGGCGAAATACGAGCAGTACGTC.

This clonotype was seen more than once but under ten times. The chain couples TRBV5-6 to TRBJ1-1; possible D gene TRBD1, 5 bases. The CDR3 is 15 amino acids. Per germline, CDR1 SGHDT and CDR2 YYEEEE. The V end lost 4 bases, the J end lost 0 bases, and 13 bases lay between the germline ends. The CDR3 DNA reads as TGTGCCAGCAGCATGGACATCCTTATGAACACTGAAGCTTTCTTT. Residues: CASSMDILMNTEAFF.

The V and J genes are TRBV7-9 and TRBJ1-1, with 9 nucleotides matching TRBD1. In germline, CDR1 is SEHNR, CDR2 FQNEAQ (reference sequence). This CDR3 region has 15 residues. J gave up 5 bases and V 1 base, and 5 bases lay outside the gene matches. CDR3 sequence (DNA): TGTGCCAGCAGCTTAGGACAGGGGGGGATAACTGAAGCTTTCTTT. Its translation is CASSLGQGGITEAFF.

This rearrangement joins TRBV24-1 to TRBJ1-5, with D perhaps TRBD1 (6 bases). Trimming removed 9 bases at V and 0 bases at J, with 8 bases between. Looked up from germline, CDR1 is KGHDR and CDR2 is SFDVKD. The CDR3 sequence is 13 residues long. The CDR3 DNA reads TGTGCCACCGCAGGGGATAGCAATCAGCCCCAGCATTTT. Amino acids: CATAGDSNQPQHF.

This clonotype was detected a few times. This chain joins TRBV11-2 and TRBJ2-7; 8 bases match TRBD1. CDR1 is SGHAT and CDR2 is FQNNGV in the germline V gene. Germline trimming cut 0 bases from V and 3 bases from J; bases unmatched to any gene: 4. This CDR3 comprises 15 residues. The CDR3 DNA is TGTGCCAGCAGCTTAGAAGACAGGGGATTCTACGAGCAGTACTTC. Amino acid sequence: CASSLEDRGFYEQYF. Drawing the rest from reference TRBV11-2 and TRBJ2-7, the complete variable domain is EAGVAQSPRYKIIEKRQSVAFWCNPISGHATLYWYQQILGQGPKLLIQFQNNGVVDDSQLPKDRFSAERLKGVDSTLKIQPAKLEDSAVYLCASSLEDRGFYEQYFGPGTRLTVT.